This T cell receptor beta chain appears in the sequencing data of a study of Ad26.COV2.S vaccination and SARS-CoV-2 variants (dated by TCRdb to the early 2020s). Regarding the complete study: Donors in the vaccine arm were drawn from COV1001, a phase I-IIa trial of Ad26.COV2.S in healthy adults that was multicentre, randomized, double-blind and placebo-controlled. Throughout the experiments and outcome assessment, investigators stayed blinded to trial group allocation. TCRbeta repertoire sequencing served as the tool for gauging how specific and how broad the SARS-CoV-2-reactive T cell receptors were following Ad26.COV2.S vaccination. Participants in the trial were split at random into five groups of five each, receiving low-dose or high-dose Ad26.COV2.S once or twice, or else placebo on both occasions. Ad26.COV2.S was administered intramuscularly at 5 x 10^10 or 1 x 10^11 viral particles, either as a single shot or as two shots given 56 days apart. The TCR-sequenced set comprised approximately 30 samples: some 20 Ad26.COV2.S vaccine recipients, 5 placebo recipients and 8 SARS-CoV-2 convalescent individuals. Overall study outcomes, separate from this receptor: The authors noted that the TCR breadth and depth analyses may have underestimated total T cell responses. Ad26.COV2.S recipients had higher spike-specific TCR breadth than placebo recipients (P = 0.0014). Vaccine and placebo recipients had comparable non-spike TCR breadth, which fits with the vaccine containing only spike. Substantial breadth of spike-specific CD8+ and CD4+ T cell responses was reported after vaccination. The study was not powered to compare responses between vaccine doses or regimens.

This clone was detected only once. No antigen is known for it. One base away there is no much larger clone; base qualities are not given. The sample's treatment or condition label, in plain terms: 19 received Ad26.COV2.S at low or high dose, single or two shots; 5 received placebo; per-sample allocation not given. Repertoires of vaccine and placebo recipients were sequenced from samples taken on day 63 after the first injection. Between 29 July and 7 August 2020, Cohort 1b enrolled around 24 adults aged 18-55 years at one site in Boston, USA. Ad26.COV2.S was a replication-incompetent adenovirus type 26 vector expressing a prefusion-stabilized SARS-CoV-2 spike protein from the original Wuhan strain. CDR1 and CDR2, looked up from the germline V gene (reference sequence), are GTSNPN and SVGIG. Reading from cysteine to phenylalanine, the CDR3 counts 12 amino acids. The only DNA kept is the CDR3, 36 bases in frame from the first base. The junction shows trimming of 0 bases on V and 14 bases on J, and the gene matches do not reach 2 bases of it.

The immunoSEQ Assay was used to sequence TCRbeta CDR3 regions. After extraction, genomic DNA underwent amplification by bias-controlled multiplex PCR, followed by high-throughput sequencing. The source study handled its data this way. To quantify the absolute abundance of every unique TCRbeta CDR3 region, sequences were collapsed and filtered. T cell fraction was estimated by normalizing TCRbeta template counts to usable DNA, which was measured by amplifying reference genes present in all nucleated cells. Repertoire TCRs were annotated as SARS-CoV-2-specific when V gene, CDR3 amino acid sequence and J gene were exactly matched to a known reactive TCR set. The reference SARS-CoV-2 TCR set came from MIRA and was filtered for enrichment in COVID-19-positive ImmuneCODE repertoires, removing public or cross-reactive TCRs. Drawing on the MIRA antigens, annotated TCRs were analysed further at the level of specific ORF or position within ORF. Breadth was defined as the number of annotated unique rearrangements divided by the total number of unique productive rearrangements, and depth was defined as the summed frequency of the annotated unique rearrangements. Two-sided Wilcoxon rank-sum tests were applied when comparing TCR breadth between groups. TCRdb took this table from immuneACCESS and kept in-frame rearrangements with V and J called. Such tables lack part of the clones; where checked against another copy, unresolved V genes explain under half of the gap, and the rest is unexplained. V, J and clone size reflect that table, while D and trimming were determined from the DNA. Within this sample are 250,000 to 300,000 clones, with about 87% of them counted one time only. The ten largest clonotypes hold 3% to 4% of the sample.

The clonotype originates from a person aged 18-60 years who received the Ad26.COV2.S COVID-19 vaccine or a placebo. Here the chain combines TRBV30 and TRBJ2-3; TRBD2 lines up with 13 middle nucleotides. Specimen: peripheral blood, collected in a trial of Ad26.COV2.S vaccine versus placebo. Here the CDR3 is given as CAWSVTSGGPYF. The DNA is TGTGCCTGGAGTGTGACTAGCGGGGGGCCGTATTTT.